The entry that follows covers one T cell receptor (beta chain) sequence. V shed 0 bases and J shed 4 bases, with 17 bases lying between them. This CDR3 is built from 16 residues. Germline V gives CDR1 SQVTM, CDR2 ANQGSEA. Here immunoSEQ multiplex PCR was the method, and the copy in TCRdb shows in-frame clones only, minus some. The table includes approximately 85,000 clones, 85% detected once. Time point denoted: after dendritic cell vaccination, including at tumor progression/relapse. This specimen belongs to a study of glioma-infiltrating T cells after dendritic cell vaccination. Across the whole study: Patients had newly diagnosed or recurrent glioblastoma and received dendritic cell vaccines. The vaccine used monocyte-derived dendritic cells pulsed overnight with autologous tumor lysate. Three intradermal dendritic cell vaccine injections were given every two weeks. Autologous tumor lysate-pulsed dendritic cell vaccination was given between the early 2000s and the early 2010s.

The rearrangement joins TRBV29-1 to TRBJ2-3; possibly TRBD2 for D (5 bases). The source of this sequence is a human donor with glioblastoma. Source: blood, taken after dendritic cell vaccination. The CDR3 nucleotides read TGCAGCGTTGAAGATCCAGCGGAGCCCCCTCCAGATACGCAGTATTTT. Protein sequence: CSVEDPAEPPPDTQYF.